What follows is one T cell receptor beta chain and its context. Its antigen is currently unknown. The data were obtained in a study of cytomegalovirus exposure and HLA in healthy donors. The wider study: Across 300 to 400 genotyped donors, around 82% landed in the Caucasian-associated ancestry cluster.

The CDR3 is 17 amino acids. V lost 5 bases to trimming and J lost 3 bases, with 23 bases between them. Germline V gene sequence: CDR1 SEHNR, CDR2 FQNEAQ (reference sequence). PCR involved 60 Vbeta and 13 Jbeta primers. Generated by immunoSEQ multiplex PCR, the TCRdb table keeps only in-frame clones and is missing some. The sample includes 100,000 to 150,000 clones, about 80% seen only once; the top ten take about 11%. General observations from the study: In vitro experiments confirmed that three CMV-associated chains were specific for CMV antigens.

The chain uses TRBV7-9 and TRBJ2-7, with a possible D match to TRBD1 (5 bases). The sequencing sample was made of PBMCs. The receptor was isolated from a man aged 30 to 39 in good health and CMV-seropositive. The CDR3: CASSDPAGQGANYEQYF. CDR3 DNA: TGTGCCAGCAGCGACCCAGCCGGTCAGGGTGCCAACTACGAGCAGTACTTC. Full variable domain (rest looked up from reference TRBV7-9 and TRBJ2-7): DTGVSQNPRHKITKRGQNVTFRCDPISEHNRLYWYRQTLGQGPEFLTYFQNEAQLEKSRLLSDRFSAERPKGSFSTLEIQRTEQGDSAMYLCASSDPAGQGANYEQYFGPGTRLTVT.